This TCR beta chain originates from a study of CD8 T cells in Susac syndrome. At the level of the study: At the time of blood draw, patients with Susac syndrome were therapy-naive, receiving corticosteroids, or receiving intravenous immunoglobulin alone.

Diagnostic criteria for definite or probable disease, in their recently defined form, were met by the patients with Susac syndrome. The germline V gene has CDR1 SEHNR and CDR2 FQNEAQ (reference sequence). The CDR3 extends over 12 amino acids. Trimming took 5 bases from V and 7 from J; bases not matched to a gene: 2. The RNA input was about 0.5 to 1 ug, and it was reverse transcribed with random hexamers. TCRdb re-analysed the immunoSEQ multiplex PCR reads in MiXCR, keeping a single row per CDR3 protein. The sample yields roughly 200,000 distinct CDR3 sequences, roughly 94% seen once. This sequence joins TRBV7-9 and TRBJ1-1; 9 positions match TRBD1. This sequence was found in a human donor with Susac syndrome. Specimen: CD4+ T cells from PBMCs. In nucleotides, the CDR3 is TGTGCCAGCAGCCGACAGGGGGTTGAAGCTTTCTTT. Its protein is CASSRQGVEAFF.